Each of the 25 T cell receptor beta chains below was sequenced from the same sample in a study of blood T cell repertoires in COVID-19. Profiling relied on immunoSEQ multiplex PCR, and the TCRdb table lists in-frame clones only, not all of them. The table lists about 360,000 clones, 86% of them singletons. Specimen: peripheral blood. The receptors shown here come from an older woman with COVID-19, enrolled during active disease.

The V and J genes are TRBV5-1 and TRBJ2-3; 8 nucleotides match TRBD1. There are 16 residues in the CDR3. Germline CDR1 SGHRS, CDR2 YFSETQ. Unmatched junction bases numbered 13, after V lost 5 bases and J lost 5 bases. CDR3 sequence reads: CASRAWTGLDLDTQYF. CDR3 in DNA: TGCGCCAGCAGGGCGTGGACAGGGTTGGATCTAGATACGCAGTATTTT.

The V and J genes are TRBV19 and TRBJ2-5, with 9 bases matching TRBD2. The junction had 9 bases not matched to a gene; V was cut back by 8 bases and J by 2 bases. CDR3 length: 15 amino acids. Germline CDR1 reads LNHDA; CDR2 reads SQIVND (reference sequence). In DNA form, the CDR3 reads TGTGCCAGTGCCTACTCTAGCGGGGTACAAGAGACCCAGTACTTC. Protein: CASAYSSGVQETQYF.

The chain is built from TRBV11-1 and TRBJ1-1; D may be TRBD1 (5 bases). CDR1 is SGHAT, CDR2 FQDESV, per germline (reference sequence). V was cut by 0 bases and J by 7 bases, with 15 bases left in between. The CDR3 has 15 amino acids. The CDR3 reads CASSLAAGDSLEAFF. The CDR3 DNA reads TGTGCCAGCAGCTTAGCTGCAGGCGACAGCCTTGAAGCTTTCTTT.

The chain is built from TRBV21-1 and TRBJ1-6; the DNA was not compared with TRBD1, the D call given in the table. TRBV21-1 has pseudogene status. The length of the CDR3 is 18 residues. CDR3 amino acids: CASSTTRTVDCYNSPLHF. For the CDR3, the DNA is TGTGCCAGCAGCACCACTAGGACAGTTGATTGCTATAATTCACCCCTCCACTTT.

The CDR3 here is CATSPGTEAFF. CDR3 DNA: TGTGCCACCTCACCCGGCACTGAAGCTTTCTTT. V is TRBV19 and J is TRBJ1-1; the D is unclear. Germline V gives CDR1 LNHDA, CDR2 SQIVND (reference sequence). The CDR3 contains 11 residues. Trimming stripped 10 bases from V and 4 bases from J, with 10 bases between.

This chain uses TRBV27 with TRBJ1-1, with D possibly matching TRBD1 (6 bases). The length of the CDR3 is 15 residues. From germline, CDR1 is MNHEY and CDR2 SMNVEV (reference sequence). The V and J ends lost 1 base and 5 bases respectively, with 14 bases between them. Here the CDR3 reads CASSLWGGLGTEAFF. The DNA for the CDR3 is TGTGCCAGCAGTTTATGGGGGGGGCTGGGTACTGAAGCTTTCTTT.

The chain links TRBV3-1 (or the pseudogene TRBV3-2) to TRBJ1-4; 9 nucleotides agree with TRBD1. With 3 bases clipped from V and 3 bases from J, the junction kept 5 bases outside the gene matches. The CDR3 runs to 16 residues. Germline V CDR1 and CDR2: LGHDT, YNNKEL (reference sequence). CDR3 loop: CASSQTGTGSNEKLFF. The CDR3 bases are TGTGCCAGCAGCCAGACCGGGACAGGGTCTAATGAAAAACTGTTTTTT.

The rearrangement joins TRBV9 to TRBJ1-2; D call uncertain. The CDR3 runs to 13 residues. CDR1 and CDR2 (germline): SGDLS, YYNGEE. V lost 2 bases and J 6 bases, leaving 11 bases between the germline ends. Written as DNA, the CDR3 is TGTGCCAGCAGCGTCCGGACTTCCCATGGCTACACCTTC. Translation: CASSVRTSHGYTF.

The J gene is TRBJ1-1, the V gene TRBV6-5, with a weak D call TRBD1 (5 bases). Trimming shortened V by 7 bases and J by 4 bases, and 10 bases separated the two germline ends. Germline loops: CDR1 MNHEY, CDR2 SVGAGI. This CDR3 has 12 residues. CDR3 sequence: CASIGAPTEAFF. The CDR3 DNA reads as TGTGCCAGCATTGGGGCACCCACTGAAGCTTTCTTT.

V gene TRBV23-1 combines with J gene TRBJ2-1, with TRBD1 identical over 11 bases. TRBV23-1 has ORF status, its function being uncertain. The CDR3 runs to 13 residues. V shed 10 bases, J shed 4 bases, and the junction held 3 bases outside the gene matches. DNA for the CDR3: TGCGCCACGGACAGGGGGCTATACAATGAGCAGTTCTTC. Protein sequence: CATDRGLYNEQFF.

This rearrangement joins TRBV9 to TRBJ2-7, with D perhaps TRBD2 (5 bases). The germline CDR1 and CDR2 sequences are SGDLS and YYNGEE. CDR3 size: 14 residues. V was clipped by 0 bases and J by 3 bases, with 10 bases between them. The CDR3 spells CASSVALLVYEQYF. The CDR3 DNA reads TGTGCCAGCAGCGTAGCCTTACTAGTCTACGAGCAGTACTTC.

The chain links TRBV5-4 to TRBJ2-3, with a weak D call TRBD2 (6 bases). The V and J ends lost 3 bases and 1 base respectively, with 9 bases between them. Germline V gene lookup returns CDR1 SGHNT and CDR2 YYREEE (reference sequence). The CDR3 covers 14 residues. The CDR3 coding sequence is TGTGCCAGCAGCTGGACTAAGGGCACAGATACGCAGTATTTT. Protein product: CASSWTKGTDTQYF.

The rearrangement joins TRBV6-6 to TRBJ2-7; D may be TRBD1 (5 bases). This CDR3 spans 13 amino acids. The ends were cut back, 4 bases at V and 2 bases at J, with 9 bases in the middle. Germline V gene sequence: CDR1 MNHNY, CDR2 SVGAGI (reference sequence). CDR3 DNA sequence: TGTGCCAGCAGTTTTGACAGAGCCTACGAGCAGTACTTC. This encodes CASSFDRAYEQYF.

V usage is TRBV30 and J usage is TRBJ2-3; 11 bases fit TRBD2. This CDR3 is 14 amino acids long. After removal of 6 bases from V and 1 base from J, the junction contained 3 bases not matched to a gene. Looked up from germline, CDR1 is GTSNPN and CDR2 is SVGIG (reference sequence). The CDR3 protein is CACLTSGGTDTQYF. Written as DNA, the CDR3 is TGTGCCTGTCTGACTAGCGGGGGCACAGATACGCAGTATTTT.

The gene calls are TRBV18 and TRBJ1-1, with unresolved D. V was trimmed by 3 bases and J by 4 bases, leaving 12 bases between them. The CDR3 totals 14 residues. Per germline, CDR1 KGHSH and CDR2 LQKENI. The CDR3: CASSPMREPTEAFF. CDR3 coding DNA: TGTGCCAGCTCACCGATGAGGGAGCCCACTGAAGCTTTCTTT.

The rearrangement joins TRBV19 to TRBJ1-5, with 11 bases lining up with TRBD1. V trimming: 10 bases; J trimming: 6 bases; junction bases outside the gene matches: 8. Per the germline V gene, CDR1 is LNHDA and CDR2 is SQIVND (reference sequence). The CDR3 has 14 residues. The CDR3 sequence is CAIMTGQGGQPQHF. CDR3 sequence (DNA): TGTGCCATTATGACGGGACAGGGGGGTCAGCCCCAGCATTTT.

This clone was recorded only once. The gene calls are TRBV6-5 and TRBJ2-7, with 11 bases lining up with TRBD1. The CDR3 has 16 residues. The germline V gene encodes CDR1 MNHEY and CDR2 SVGAGI. The J segment lost 1 base and the V segment lost 2 bases, leaving 4 bases of the junction unmatched. The CDR3 here is CASSYQGQGGSYEQYF. CDR3 sequence (DNA): TGTGCCAGCAGTTACCAGGGACAGGGGGGTTCCTACGAGCAGTACTTC.

This clone was counted a single time. The chain recombines TRBV12-5 with TRBJ1-1; 8 nucleotides line up with TRBD1. V gave up 5 bases and J gave up 4 bases; unmatched junction bases: 6. The CDR3 runs to 14 residues. From germline, CDR1 is LGHNT and CDR2 FRNRAP. Here the CDR3 DNA reads TGTGCTAGTGGTACTGGACAGGGTGCCACTGAAGCTTTCTTT. It encodes CASGTGQGATEAFF.

The gene calls are TRBV7-3 and TRBJ2-3; D might be TRBD1 (6 bases). This CDR3 is 16 amino acids long. V shed 0 bases and J shed 2 bases, with 12 bases lying between them. The germline CDR1 and CDR2 sequences are SGHTA and FQGTGA. The CDR3 region is CASSLTGTTFTDTQYF. CDR3 DNA: TGTGCCAGCAGCTTAACCGGGACAACCTTCACAGATACGCAGTATTTT.

A few counts support this clone. The chain couples TRBV2 to TRBJ1-6, with 7 bases lining up with TRBD1. This CDR3 region has 13 residues. J was trimmed by 14 bases and V by 1 base; bases with no gene match: 5. The V gene's germline CDR1 is SNHLY and CDR2 FYNNEI. The CDR3 DNA reads as TGTGCCAGCAGTGAAGGAGGGACAGCGACCCTCCACTTT. As protein: CASSEGGTATLHF.

The V call is TRBV12-3 or TRBV12-4, the J call TRBJ2-7; D call uncertain. V gave up 3 bases and J gave up 5 bases, with 8 bases separating them. The CDR3 loop spans 12 amino acids. CDR3 residues: CASSLNSHEQYF. The CDR3, as DNA: TGTGCCAGCAGTTTGAACAGCCACGAGCAGTACTTC.

The CDR3 loop reads CASSDSRVLGNEQFF. CDR3 sequence (DNA): TGTGCCAGCAGTGACTCGAGGGTATTAGGCAATGAGCAGTTCTTC. The genes are TRBV6-4 and TRBJ2-1; weak D call: TRBD2 (5 bases). V shed 0 bases and J shed 6 bases, with 12 bases lying between them. The CDR3 is made up of 15 amino acids. Germline V gene data show CDR1 as MRHNA and CDR2 as SNTAGT.

This clone was seen only once. The chain links TRBV7-2 to TRBJ1-2; 8 positions match TRBD1. Trimming cost V 4 bases and J 8 bases; bases outside gene matches: 12. Germline V gene lookup returns CDR1 SGHTA and CDR2 FQGNSA. CDR3 length: 15 residues. Written as DNA, the CDR3 is TGTGCCAGCAGCTCGGGACAGGCTTACGGGGGCGGCTACACCTTC. Protein product: CASSSGQAYGGGYTF.

This clone was seen once. This chain uses TRBV30 with TRBJ1-6; 9 nucleotides line up with TRBD1. Germline CDR1 GTSNPN, CDR2 SVGIG (reference sequence). The V gene end was trimmed by 5 bases and the J gene end by 7 bases; junction bases not matched to a gene: 6. This CDR3 is built from 14 residues. CDR3 in amino acids: CAWGQGLENSPLHF. CDR3 DNA: TGTGCCTGGGGACAGGGGTTAGAAAATTCACCCCTCCACTTT.

The V call is TRBV11-2, the J call TRBJ1-2, with no clear D. CDR3 length: 15 amino acids. CDR1 is SGHAT and CDR2 is FQNNGV in the germline V gene. The germline V and J ends were trimmed by 4 bases and 1 base, with 13 bases remaining between them. CDR3 in amino acids: CASSSTADNNYGYTF. CDR3 sequence (DNA): TGTGCCAGCAGCTCCACAGCCGACAATAACTATGGCTACACCTTC.